What follows describes a single T cell receptor (beta chain). Its antigen is undetermined. The data originate from a study of T cell repertoires in cytomegalovirus infection. In the study overall: Epitope selection comprised recently identified HLA-C-restricted CMV epitopes and well-studied HLA-B-restricted CMV epitopes. Indications of both CMV infection and matching HLA type were provided by public TCR beta signatures.

The ends lost 2 bases at V and 5 bases at J; junction bases unmatched: 6. CDR1 LGHNA and CDR2 YSLEER come from the germline V gene. The CDR3 covers 17 residues. The study, taken as a whole, reports: Adding up the frequency of public TCR beta families identified people who carried CMV plus the relevant HLA. HLA-C-restricted, CMV-specific TCR beta clonotypes were dominant ex vivo.

TCRdb fed the reads into MiXCR, producing one record per CDR3 protein. The table lists hundreds of thousands of distinct CDR3 sequences, approximately 46% of them singletons, with around 45% in the top ten. The receptor's source is a human donor in good health (CMV status not recorded). Some clones in this sample may be carry-over from other donors' samples. Sequencing used cultured PBMCs, obtained from culture after CMV antigen stimulation. V and J are TRBV4-3 and TRBJ2-1; 13 nucleotides align to TRBD2. CDR3 region: CASSQPSTSGRDNEQFF. DNA for the CDR3: TGCGCCAGCAGCCAACCCTCCACTAGCGGGAGGGACAATGAGCAGTTCTTC.